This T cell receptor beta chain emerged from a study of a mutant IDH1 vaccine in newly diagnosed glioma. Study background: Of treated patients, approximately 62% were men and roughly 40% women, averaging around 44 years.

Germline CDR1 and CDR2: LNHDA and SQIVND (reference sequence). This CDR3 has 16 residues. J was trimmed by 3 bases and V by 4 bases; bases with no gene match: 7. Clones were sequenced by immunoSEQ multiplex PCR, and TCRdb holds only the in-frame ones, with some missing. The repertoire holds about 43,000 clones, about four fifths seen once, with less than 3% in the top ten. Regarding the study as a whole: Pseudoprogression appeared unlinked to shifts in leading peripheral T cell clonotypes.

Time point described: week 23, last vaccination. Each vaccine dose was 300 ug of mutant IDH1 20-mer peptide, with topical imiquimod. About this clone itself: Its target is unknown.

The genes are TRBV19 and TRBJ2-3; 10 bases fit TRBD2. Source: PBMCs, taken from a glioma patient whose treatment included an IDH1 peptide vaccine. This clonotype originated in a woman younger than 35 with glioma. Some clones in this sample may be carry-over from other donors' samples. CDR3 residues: CASSRRLAGGTDTQYF. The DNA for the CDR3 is TGTGCCAGTAGTAGGAGACTAGCGGGCGGGACAGATACGCAGTATTTT. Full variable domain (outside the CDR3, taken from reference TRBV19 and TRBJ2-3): DGGITQSPKYLFRKEGQNVTLSCEQNLNHDAMYWYRQDPGQGLRLIYYSQIVNDFQKGDIAEGYSVSREKKESFPLTVTSAQKNPTAFYLCASSRRLAGGTDTQYFGPGTRLTVL.